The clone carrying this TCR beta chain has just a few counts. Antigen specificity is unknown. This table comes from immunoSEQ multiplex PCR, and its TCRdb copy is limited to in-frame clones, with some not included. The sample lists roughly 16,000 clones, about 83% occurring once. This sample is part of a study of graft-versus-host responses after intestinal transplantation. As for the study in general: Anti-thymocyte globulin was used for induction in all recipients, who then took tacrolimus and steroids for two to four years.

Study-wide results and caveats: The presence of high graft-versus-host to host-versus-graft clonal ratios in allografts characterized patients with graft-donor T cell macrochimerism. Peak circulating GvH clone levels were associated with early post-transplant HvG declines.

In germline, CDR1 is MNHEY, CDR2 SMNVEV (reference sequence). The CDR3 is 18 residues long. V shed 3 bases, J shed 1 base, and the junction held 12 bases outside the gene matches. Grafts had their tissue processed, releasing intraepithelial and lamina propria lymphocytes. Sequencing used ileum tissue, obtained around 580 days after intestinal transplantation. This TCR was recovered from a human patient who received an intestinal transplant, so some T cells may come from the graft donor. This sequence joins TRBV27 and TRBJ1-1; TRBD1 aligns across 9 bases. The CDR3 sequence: CASSFQGQGTLANTEAFF. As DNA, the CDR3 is TGTGCCAGCAGTTTCCAGGGACAGGGTACCCTTGCGAACACTGAAGCTTTCTTT.